Shown below are 9 T cell receptor beta chains from a single sample sequenced in a study of human T cells and chemical hapten exposure. Each CDR3 protein gets one entry after TCRdb re-called the RACE reads with MiXCR. The data contain 95,000 to 150,000 distinct CDR3 sequences, 13% of them singletons. Time point meaning: pre-sensitization, week 0. Treatment reported: therapeutic diphenylcyclopropenone sensitization with weekly scalp DPC. The sample consisted of whole blood, taken in connection with sensitization to the hapten diphenylcyclopropenone (DPC). The receptors were gathered from a woman under 30 with alopecia areata. Some clones in this sample may be carry-over from other donors' samples.

The V call is TRBV7-8, the J call TRBJ2-5, with unresolved D. Germline V gene sequence: CDR1 SGHVS, CDR2 FQNEAQ. The V end was cut by 4 bases, the J end by 8 bases, with 20 bases between. This CDR3 is 15 amino acids long. The chain's CDR3 is CASSYPDGSISTQYF. The CDR3, as DNA: TGTGCCAGCAGCTATCCGGACGGGTCGATAAGTACCCAGTACTTC.

V gene TRBV29-1 combines with J gene TRBJ1-1; 8 bases agree with TRBD1. The J segment lost 4 bases and the V segment lost 7 bases, leaving 5 bases of the junction unmatched. Per the germline V gene, CDR1 is SQVTM and CDR2 is ANQGSEA. This CDR3 is 12 amino acids long. CDR3 in DNA: TGCAGCGCCAGGGGGCTTGGCACTGAAGCTTTCTTT. It translates to CSARGLGTEAFF. The variable domain in full, completed from reference TRBV29-1 and TRBJ1-1, reads SAVISQKPSRDICQRGTSLTIQCQVDSQVTMMFWYRQQPGQSLTLIATANQGSEATYESGFVIDKFPISRPNLTFSTLTVSNMSPEDSSIYLCSARGLGTEAFFGQGTRLTVV.

This clonotype was detected only a few times. The chain is built from TRBV4-3 and TRBJ2-1; D not resolved. The CDR3 is 15 amino acids. Trimming took 0 bases from V and 0 from J, leaving 6 bases between them. Germline assignment: CDR1 LGHNA and CDR2 YSLEER. The CDR3 region is CASSQERTSYNEQFF. For the CDR3, the DNA is TGCGCCAGCAGCCAAGAACGGACCTCCTACAATGAGCAGTTCTTC.

This sequence joins TRBV12-3 or TRBV12-4 and TRBJ2-7; 9 bases match TRBD2. After removal of 4 bases from V and 2 bases from J, the junction contained 6 bases not matched to a gene. The CDR3 has 15 residues. The CDR3: CASSSGLADTYEQYF. The CDR3 DNA reads as TGTGCCAGCAGTTCGGGACTAGCAGATACCTACGAGCAGTACTTC.

This clonotype has more than one count but fewer than ten. The V gene is TRBV5-3, the J gene TRBJ1-5, with no clear D. TRBV5-3 is known as an ORF, though its function is uncertain. CDR3 size: 15 residues. V was shortened by 0 bases and J by 0 bases, with 7 bases between the two germline ends. The CDR3: CARSLGQDSNQPQHF. Written as DNA, the CDR3 is TGTGCCAGAAGCTTGGGACAAGATAGCAATCAGCCCCAGCATTTT.

This clonotype was seen a few times. The gene calls are TRBV29-1 and TRBJ2-1; D may correspond to TRBD1 or TRBD2 (5 bases each). Trimming left V 7 bases short and J 4 bases short, with 23 bases between. The germline CDR1 and CDR2 sequences are SQVTM and ANQGSEA. The length of the CDR3 is 16 residues. CDR3 amino acids: CSAQSSAGTDYNEQFF. CDR3 DNA: TGCAGCGCCCAATCGTCTGCCGGGACGGATTACAATGAGCAGTTCTTC.

This clonotype was counted ten times or more. The chain is built from TRBV7-2 and TRBJ1-2; a possible D gene is TRBD1 (5 bases). The CDR3 is 14 amino acids. Trimming removed 1 base from V and 6 bases from J, with 12 bases in between. CDR1 is SGHTA, CDR2 FQGNSA, per germline. CDR3 nucleotide sequence: TGTGCCAGCAGCTTAGAAAGGGGTCCGAATGGCTACACCTTC. Its translation is CASSLERGPNGYTF.

This clonotype was counted a few times. The V gene is TRBV11-2, the J gene TRBJ2-5, with 10 bases fitting TRBD2. The CDR3 sequence is 15 residues long. Per germline, CDR1 SGHAT and CDR2 FQNNGV. The trim removed 4 bases at V and 4 bases at J, leaving 6 bases unmatched. CDR3 in amino acids: CASSWSGGAGETQYF. The CDR3 coding sequence is TGTGCCAGCAGCTGGAGCGGGGGGGCCGGAGAGACCCAGTACTTC. The entire variable domain, with the rest obtained from reference TRBV11-2 and TRBJ2-5, is as follows: EAGVAQSPRYKIIEKRQSVAFWCNPISGHATLYWYQQILGQGPKLLIQFQNNGVVDDSQLPKDRFSAERLKGVDSTLKIQPAKLEDSAVYLCASSWSGGAGETQYFGPGTRLLVL.

In this sample, this clonotype turned up many times. The chain couples TRBV20-1 to TRBJ2-7; no clear D gene. The CDR3 spans 14 residues. V was clipped by 0 bases and J by 5 bases, with 14 bases between them. The germline V gene encodes CDR1 DFQATT and CDR2 SNEGSKA (reference sequence). For the CDR3, the DNA is TGCAGTGCTAGAGATAGAGGCCAGTACAACGAGCAGTACTTC. Residues: CSARDRGQYNEQYF.